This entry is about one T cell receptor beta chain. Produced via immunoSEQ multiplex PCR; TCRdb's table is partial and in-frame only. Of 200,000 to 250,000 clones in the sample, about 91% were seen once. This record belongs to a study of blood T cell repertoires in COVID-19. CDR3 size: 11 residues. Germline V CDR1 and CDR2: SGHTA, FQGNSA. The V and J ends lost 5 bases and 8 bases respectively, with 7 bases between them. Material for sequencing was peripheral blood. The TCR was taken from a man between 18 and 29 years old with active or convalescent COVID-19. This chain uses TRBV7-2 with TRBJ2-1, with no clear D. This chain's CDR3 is CASSRYDEQFF. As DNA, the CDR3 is TGTGCCAGCAGCCGGTACGATGAGCAGTTCTTC.